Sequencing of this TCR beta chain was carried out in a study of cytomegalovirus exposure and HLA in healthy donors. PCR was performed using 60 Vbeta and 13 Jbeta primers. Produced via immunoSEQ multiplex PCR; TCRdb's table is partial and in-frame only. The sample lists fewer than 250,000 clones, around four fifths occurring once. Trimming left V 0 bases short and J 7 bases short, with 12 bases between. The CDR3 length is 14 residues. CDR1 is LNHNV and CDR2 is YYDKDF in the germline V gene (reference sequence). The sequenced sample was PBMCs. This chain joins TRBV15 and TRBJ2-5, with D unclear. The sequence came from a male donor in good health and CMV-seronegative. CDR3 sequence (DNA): TGTGCCACCAGCAGAGACTCTGTCGCCGGGACCCAGTACTTC. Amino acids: CATSRDSVAGTQYF.